The 8 T cell receptor beta chains below were found in one sample sequenced in a study of shared clonotypes between healthy human individuals. The repertoire was sequenced with immunoSEQ multiplex PCR; TCRdb's copy has only in-frame clones and lacks some. The sample lists about 2,500,000 clones, just over 90% occurring once. Sequencing input: naive CD4+ T cells sorted from blood. Subset given: CD45RA+ positively selected. The source is a man younger than 35 in good health.

A note on this clone: Other DNA variants within this sample encode the same CDR3. V is TRBV19 and J is TRBJ1-1; no reliable D call. This CDR3 spans 14 amino acids. V was clipped by 3 bases and J by 1 base, with 9 bases between them. CDR1 LNHDA and CDR2 SQIVND come from the germline V gene (reference sequence). CDR3 DNA: TGTGCCAGTAGTATCCTGGCAGAGAACACTGAAGCTTTCTTT. It is translated as CASSILAENTEAFF. Full variable domain (remainder filled in from reference TRBV19 and TRBJ1-1): DGGITQSPKYLFRKEGQNVTLSCEQNLNHDAMYWYRQDPGQGLRLIYYSQIVNDFQKGDIAEGYSVSREKKESFPLTVTSAQKNPTAFYLCASSILAENTEAFFGQGTRLTVV.

The V call is TRBV10-3, the J call TRBJ1-2, with D tentatively TRBD1 (6 bases). Germline CDR1 ENHRY, CDR2 SYGVKD. CDR3 length: 15 residues. V was cut by 0 bases and J by 7 bases, with 15 bases left in between. CDR3 amino acids: CAISESMPGASGYTF. Written as DNA, the CDR3 is TGTGCCATCAGTGAGTCGATGCCAGGGGCCTCTGGCTACACCTTC.

The rearrangement links TRBV25-1 to TRBJ2-2, with D perhaps TRBD2 (6 bases). Germline V lookup: CDR1 MGHDK, CDR2 SYGVNS. Trimming cost V 10 bases and J 1 base, with 10 bases left between them. The CDR3 covers 13 residues. The CDR3 sequence: CATRRGNTGELFF. For the CDR3, the DNA is TGTGCCACCCGGCGGGGGAACACCGGGGAGCTGTTTTTT.

This chain links TRBV10-3 with TRBJ1-6; D perhaps matches TRBD1 (6 bases). Germline lookup yields CDR1 ENHRY and CDR2 SYGVKD. The CDR3 spans 16 residues. With 3 bases removed from V and 6 bases from J, the gap between germline ends came to 15 bases. DNA for the CDR3: TGTGCCATCAGTGAACCCCCAGGACAGCTTAATTCACCCCTCCACTTT. This sequence encodes CAISEPPGQLNSPLHF.

The chain joins TRBV6-1 to TRBJ1-4, with 7 bases fitting TRBD1. Trimming at V came to 4 bases and at J to 8 bases, leaving 10 bases not matched to a gene. The CDR3 is 15 amino acids. CDR1 MNHNS and CDR2 SASEGT come from the germline V gene. Here the CDR3 reads CASSVMTGSGEKLFF. CDR3 in DNA: TGTGCCAGCAGTGTTATGACAGGGAGTGGGGAAAAACTGTTTTTT.

This rearrangement joins TRBV19 to TRBJ1-6; D is perhaps TRBD1 (6 bases). Germline lookup yields CDR1 LNHDA and CDR2 SQIVND (reference sequence). The CDR3 totals 15 residues. V lost 7 bases and J 7 bases, leaving 17 bases between the germline ends. The CDR3 reads CASTTGGQVNSPLHF. CDR3 bases: TGTGCCAGTACCACCGGGGGGCAGGTGAATTCACCCCTCCACTTT.

This chain connects TRBV19 to TRBJ1-1; unclear D gene. From germline, CDR1 is LNHDA and CDR2 SQIVND (reference sequence). CDR3 length: 13 amino acids. Between the trimmed V and J ends, which lost 5 bases and 5 bases, there was a span of 12 bases. CDR3 coding DNA: TGTGCCAGTAGTCTCAGGCGGGATACTGAAGCTTTCTTT. This sequence encodes CASSLRRDTEAFF.

The chain is built from TRBV11-2 and TRBJ2-5, with 8 positions matching TRBD2. The CDR3 spans 14 residues. Per the germline V gene, CDR1 is SGHAT and CDR2 is FQNNGV. V trimming: 4 bases; J trimming: 4 bases; junction bases outside the gene matches: 5. The CDR3 region has the DNA TGTGCCAGCAGCTCCTACACTAGCGGAGAGACCCAGTACTTC. Its translation is CASSSYTSGETQYF.